Shown below are 23 T cell receptor beta chains from a single sample sequenced in a study of cytomegalovirus exposure and HLA in healthy donors. PCR employed 60 Vbeta and 13 Jbeta primers. The repertoire was sequenced with immunoSEQ multiplex PCR; TCRdb's copy has only in-frame clones and lacks some. The table has a few hundred thousand clones, 70% to 85% seen once. Sample: PBMCs. These receptors were obtained from a girl aged 2 to 9 in good health and CMV-seronegative.

The rearrangement uses TRBV25-1 and TRBJ1-6; the D is unclear. The CDR3 totals 14 residues. V was pared by 2 bases and J by 7 bases, with 9 bases between. The germline V gene encodes CDR1 MGHDK and CDR2 SYGVNS. The CDR3 loop reads CASSERAGNSPLHF. The CDR3, as DNA: TGTGCCAGCAGTGAACGGGCGGGGAATTCACCCCTCCACTTT.

This sequence joins TRBV5-1 and TRBJ1-1, with 9 bases fitting TRBD1. The junction had 16 bases not matched to a gene; V was cut back by 1 base and J by 0 bases. This CDR3 spans 20 amino acids. The V gene's germline CDR1 is SGHRS and CDR2 YFSETQ. CDR3 sequence: CASSLRGTGLRMTMNTEAFF. CDR3 in DNA: TGCGCCAGCAGCTTGCGCGGGACAGGGCTTCGTATGACTATGAACACTGAAGCTTTCTTT. The full variable domain, its missing parts supplied by reference TRBV5-1 and TRBJ1-1, is KAGVTQTPRYLIKTRGQQVTLSCSPISGHRSVSWYQQTPGQGLQFLFEYFSETQRNKGNFPGRFSGRQFSNSRSEMNVSTLELGDSALYLCASSLRGTGLRMTMNTEAFFGQGTRLTVV.

This sequence joins TRBV7-9 and TRBJ1-1; 7 bases agree with TRBD1. This CDR3 has 14 residues. Germline V lookup: CDR1 SEHNR, CDR2 FQNEAQ (reference sequence). V lost 5 bases and J lost 5; bases outside the gene matches: 8. The CDR3 loop is CASSAGGGATEAFF. CDR3 sequence (DNA): TGTGCCAGCAGCGCTGGAGGGGGCGCAACTGAAGCTTTCTTT.

This chain connects TRBV19 to TRBJ2-7; D is perhaps TRBD2 (5 bases). Trimming took 3 bases from V and 0 from J, leaving 9 bases between them. The germline V gene has CDR1 LNHDA and CDR2 SQIVND (reference sequence). The CDR3 covers 14 residues. CDR3 amino acids: CASSIRGSSYEQYF. CDR3 DNA sequence: TGTGCCAGTAGTATTCGGGGTTCCTCCTACGAGCAGTACTTC.

This chain joins TRBV19 and TRBJ2-1; TRBD2 might be the D (6 bases). V was cut by 7 bases and J by 12 bases, with 22 bases left in between. Germline V gene sequence: CDR1 LNHDA, CDR2 SQIVND (reference sequence). There are 14 residues in the CDR3. The CDR3, as DNA: TGTGCCAGTACCCCCAGTGGGGGAGGAGTTGGGCAGTTCTTC. Its translation: CASTPSGGGVGQFF.

The chain couples TRBV9 to TRBJ2-2; 11 bases align to TRBD2. The CDR3 covers 18 residues. Germline V CDR1 and CDR2: SGDLS, YYNGEE. V lost 3 bases to trimming and J lost 3 bases; unmatched junction nucleotides: 10. The CDR3 region is CASSAAQLAGDHTGELFF. As DNA, the CDR3 is TGTGCCAGCAGCGCGGCTCAACTAGCGGGGGACCACACCGGGGAGCTGTTTTTT.

The chain recombines TRBV19 with TRBJ2-2; 9 bases are shared with TRBD1. CDR1 and CDR2 (germline): LNHDA, SQIVND (reference sequence). CDR3 size: 17 residues. The trim removed 5 bases at V and 3 bases at J, leaving 10 bases unmatched. Here the CDR3 DNA reads TGTGCCAGTAGTGAAGGGCCGGGACAGGGAGACACCGGGGAGCTGTTTTTT. Amino acid sequence: CASSEGPGQGDTGELFF.

The CDR3 sequence: CASSEPTSGALTGELFF. The CDR3 DNA reads as TGTGCCAGCAGCGAGCCTACGAGCGGGGCCCTCACCGGGGAGCTGTTTTTT. The chain links TRBV7-9 to TRBJ2-2; 7 bases are a match to TRBD2. Germline lookup yields CDR1 SEHNR and CDR2 FQNEAQ (reference sequence). J was trimmed by 4 bases and V by 5 bases; bases with no gene match: 13. The CDR3 has 17 residues.

The gene calls are TRBV11-2 and TRBJ2-7, with 10 bases that match TRBD1. Germline assignment: CDR1 SGHAT and CDR2 FQNNGV. The CDR3 spans 13 residues. V was clipped by 8 bases and J by 2 bases; unmatched bases: 3. The CDR3 reads CASGGTGAYEQYF. The CDR3 DNA is TGTGCCAGCGGCGGGACAGGGGCCTACGAGCAGTACTTC. Full variable domain (rest looked up from reference TRBV11-2 and TRBJ2-7): EAGVAQSPRYKIIEKRQSVAFWCNPISGHATLYWYQQILGQGPKLLIQFQNNGVVDDSQLPKDRFSAERLKGVDSTLKIQPAKLEDSAVYLCASGGTGAYEQYFGPGTRLTVT.

The rearrangement joins TRBV5-1 to TRBJ2-3, with D unclear. The CDR3 has 15 amino acids. Germline assignment: CDR1 SGHRS and CDR2 YFSETQ. V gave up 4 bases and J gave up 6 bases, with 18 bases separating them. The CDR3 DNA reads TGCGCCAGCAGCCCCCTCAAACCCGAGGTGGATACGCAGTATTTT. Residues: CASSPLKPEVDTQYF.

The chain employs TRBV19 and TRBJ2-1; D is uncertain. Germline V gene data show CDR1 as LNHDA and CDR2 as SQIVND (reference sequence). The CDR3 is 12 amino acids. Trimming cost V 7 bases and J 8 bases, with 12 bases left between them. The CDR3: CASTSKPDEQFF. CDR3 DNA: TGTGCCAGTACATCCAAACCGGATGAGCAGTTCTTC. The complete variable domain, with remaining parts taken from reference TRBV19 and TRBJ2-1, reads DGGITQSPKYLFRKEGQNVTLSCEQNLNHDAMYWYRQDPGQGLRLIYYSQIVNDFQKGDIAEGYSVSREKKESFPLTVTSAQKNPTAFYLCASTSKPDEQFFGPGTRLTVL.

The chain has TRBV28 and TRBJ2-1; D is uncertain. The CDR3 spans 11 residues. V was shortened by 3 bases and J by 9 bases, with 6 bases between the two germline ends. Per the germline V gene, CDR1 is MDHEN and CDR2 is SYDVKM. CDR3 sequence reads: CASSFQFEQFF. The CDR3 DNA is TGTGCCAGCAGTTTCCAGTTTGAGCAGTTCTTC.

Only a few counts were recorded for this clone. V usage is TRBV19 and J usage is TRBJ1-1, with no clear D. V lost 5 bases and J 0 bases, leaving 10 bases between the germline ends. This CDR3 has 14 amino acids. CDR1 is LNHDA, CDR2 SQIVND, per germline (reference sequence). CDR3 bases: TGTGCCAGTAGTTTAAACGGTATGAACACTGAAGCTTTCTTT. Translated: CASSLNGMNTEAFF.

Worth noting for this clone: This sample includes further DNA sequences coding for the same CDR3. The V call is TRBV6-5, the J call TRBJ2-5; D possibly corresponds to TRBD2 (6 bases). This CDR3 spans 13 amino acids. CDR1 is MNHEY, CDR2 SVGAGI, per germline. Trimming pared 5 bases from V and 1 base from J, leaving 8 bases between. CDR3 DNA: TGTGCCAGCAGTAGGGGAGGCCAAGAGACCCAGTACTTC. Its protein is CASSRGGQETQYF.

The rearrangement joins TRBV23-1 to TRBJ1-5, with D hard to call. TRBV23-1 is treated as an ORF (open reading frame) with a function not yet certain. V lost 4 bases, J lost 2 bases, and 18 bases lay in between. The CDR3 consists of 17 residues. CDR3 protein: CASSPRPRGYGNQPQHF. The CDR3, as DNA: TGCGCCAGCAGTCCCCGTCCCCGGGGATATGGCAATCAGCCCCAGCATTTT.

The V gene is TRBV19, the J gene TRBJ2-7; TRBD2 aligns across 10 bases. With 5 bases clipped from V and 4 bases from J, the junction kept 8 bases outside the gene matches. From germline, CDR1 is LNHDA and CDR2 SQIVND (reference sequence). This CDR3 has 15 amino acids. The CDR3 region is CASSVLAGESYEQYF. CDR3 bases: TGTGCCAGTAGTGTTCTAGCGGGAGAGTCTTACGAGCAGTACTTC.

This clone has a single count. The rearrangement joins TRBV4-1 to TRBJ2-1, with D maybe TRBD2 (7 bases). V was pared by 2 bases and J by 9 bases, with 14 bases between. In germline, CDR1 is MGHRA, CDR2 YSYEKL. The CDR3 is 14 residues long. The CDR3 here is CASSQIRGAGEQFF. The CDR3 coding sequence is TGCGCCAGCAGCCAAATACGGGGGGCTGGTGAGCAGTTCTTC.

The genes are TRBV11-1 and TRBJ2-1, with 10 bases fitting TRBD2. J was trimmed by 1 base and V by 3 bases; bases with no gene match: 0. This CDR3 is 15 amino acids long. Germline V gene data show CDR1 as SGHAT and CDR2 as FQDESV (reference sequence). The CDR3 loop reads CASSFSGRSYNEQFF. The CDR3 DNA reads TGTGCCAGCAGCTTTAGCGGGAGGTCCTACAATGAGCAGTTCTTC.

This chain joins TRBV19 and TRBJ2-7, with D possibly being TRBD1 (6 bases). CDR1 is LNHDA and CDR2 is SQIVND in the germline V gene (reference sequence). This CDR3 has 15 residues. V lost 3 bases, J lost 3 bases, and 15 bases lay in between. The CDR3 is CASSMDSPGGYEQYF. The CDR3 region has the DNA TGTGCCAGTAGTATGGACAGCCCCGGTGGCTACGAGCAGTACTTC.

CDR3 in DNA: TGTGCCAGTACGCAGGGGGAATTTGAAAAACTGTTTTTT. Protein product: CASTQGEFEKLFF. The gene calls are TRBV2 and TRBJ1-4, with TRBD1 matching 7 bases. The CDR3 contains 13 residues. Per the germline V gene, CDR1 is SNHLY and CDR2 is FYNNEI. With V trimmed by 9 bases and J by 7 bases, 8 bases remained unmatched.

V gene TRBV11-2 combines with J gene TRBJ2-5, with a possible D match to TRBD1 (5 bases). This CDR3 is built from 16 residues. Per germline, CDR1 SGHAT and CDR2 FQNNGV. The V gene lost 2 bases and the J gene lost 0 bases, with 13 bases spanning the gap. CDR3 loop: CASSLLPGRYQETQYF. In DNA, the CDR3 is TGTGCCAGCAGCTTATTACCAGGGCGATACCAAGAGACCCAGTACTTC.

The J gene is TRBJ2-2, the V gene TRBV27; possible D gene TRBD1, 5 bases. The V gene's germline CDR1 is MNHEY and CDR2 SMNVEV (reference sequence). V was pared by 3 bases and J by 2 bases, with 16 bases between. The CDR3 runs 17 residues. CDR3 in amino acids: CASSLGRVQKNTGELFF. CDR3 in DNA: TGTGCCAGCAGTTTGGGCAGGGTCCAAAAAAACACCGGGGAGCTGTTTTTT.

The sample holds one count of this clone. The V gene is TRBV6-1, the J gene TRBJ2-5, with TRBD1 matching 9 bases. CDR3 length: 14 residues. CDR1 is MNHNS and CDR2 is SASEGT in the germline V gene. V gave up 6 bases and J gave up 7 bases; unmatched junction bases: 9. The CDR3 nucleotides are TGTGCCAGCAGGGACCCGGGGACAGGGAGGACCCAGTACTTC. Translating it yields CASRDPGTGRTQYF.